This T cell receptor beta chain was captured by sequencing in a study of T cell clones after liver transplantation. Study-level information: TCRbeta sequencing after a pre-transplant mixed lymphocyte reaction identified graft-donor-reactive clones, later tracked in post-transplant blood. Standard immunosuppression, with no induction, continued until 12-24 months after transplant. Whole-study findings and limits: Low donor cell numbers restricted donor-reactive repertoire measurement in a couple of subjects.

In its sample, this clone was seen a few times. What it binds is not known. V dropped 1 base and J dropped 6 bases, with 19 bases sitting between them. The CDR3 has 16 amino acids. Germline-derived CDR1 and CDR2 are SGHAT and FQNNGV. Using immunoSEQ multiplex PCR, the repertoire was profiled, and TCRdb retains in-frame clones only, with some absent. The sample contains about 75,000 clones, 84% of which appear only once. The V and J genes are TRBV11-2 and TRBJ2-7; TRBD1 might be the D (5 bases). The clonotype was recovered from a human patient who received a liver transplant. A subset of T cells may come from the graft donor. Sequenced here: CD4+ T cells from blood, sampled 48 to 50 months after liver transplant. For the CDR3, the DNA is TGTGCCAGCAGCTTAGCCGACCGGACAAAAGGTGGCGAGCAGTACTTC. Its translation is CASSLADRTKGGEQYF.